Following are 18 T cell receptor beta chains from one sample sequenced in a study of blood T cell repertoires in COVID-19. Sequenced by immunoSEQ multiplex PCR; TCRdb stores in-frame clones only, minus some. The sample carries roughly 48,000 clones, around 80% recorded once. Sample: peripheral blood. The receptor set was obtained from a human donor in a cohort sampled during active COVID-19.

V gene TRBV6-6 combines with J gene TRBJ1-2; no definite D call. This CDR3 is built from 12 residues. The germline V and J ends were trimmed by 2 bases and 8 bases, with 9 bases remaining between them. Looked up from germline, CDR1 is MNHNY and CDR2 is SVGAGI (reference sequence). The CDR3: CASSYHTGGYTF. CDR3 in DNA: TGTGCCAGCAGTTACCACACGGGAGGCTACACCTTC.

This clone was picked up a small number of times. V usage is TRBV6-5 and J usage is TRBJ1-5; 7 nucleotides line up with TRBD1. Germline CDR1 MNHEY, CDR2 SVGAGI. The CDR3 totals 14 residues. The trim removed 4 bases at V and 7 bases at J, leaving 7 bases unmatched. CDR3 loop: CASSSGQAGQPQHF. Written as DNA, the CDR3 is TGTGCCAGCAGTTCTGGACAGGCTGGGCAGCCCCAGCATTTT.

The chain is built from TRBV30 and TRBJ1-6; tentatively, D is TRBD1 (5 bases). There are 13 residues in the CDR3. Germline CDR1 GTSNPN, CDR2 SVGIG (reference sequence). V lost 0 bases, J lost 10 bases, and 10 bases lay in between. The CDR3: CAWSVRQSSPLHF. The CDR3, as DNA: TGTGCCTGGAGTGTACGACAGTCATCACCCCTCCACTTT.

CDR3 nucleotides: TGTGCCAGTAGTAGCGGGGGGGCGGCCGGGGAGCTGTTTTTT. Translation: CASSSGGAAGELFF. The rearrangement links TRBV19 to TRBJ2-2, with 9 bases matching TRBD2. Germline CDR1 reads LNHDA; CDR2 reads SQIVND (reference sequence). The trim removed 4 bases at V and 6 bases at J, leaving 3 bases unmatched. The CDR3 has 14 residues.

This clone was found a few times. The chain carries TRBV19 and TRBJ1-1; the match to TRBD1 covers 8 bases. Trimming took 5 bases from V and 4 from J; bases not matched to a gene: 9. Germline V CDR1 and CDR2: LNHDA, SQIVND (reference sequence). The CDR3 sequence is 15 residues long. The CDR3 loop is CASSSVQGAGTEAFF. DNA for the CDR3: TGTGCCAGTAGTTCTGTTCAGGGGGCTGGCACTGAAGCTTTCTTT.

V is TRBV9 and J is TRBJ2-3; D call uncertain. The germline V and J ends were trimmed by 1 base and 2 bases, with 11 bases remaining between them. CDR3 size: 15 residues. CDR1 and CDR2 from the germline V gene are SGDLS and YYNGEE. CDR3 residues: CASSVSSLNTDTQYF. In nucleotides, the CDR3 is TGTGCCAGCAGCGTAAGTAGTCTGAACACAGATACGCAGTATTTT.

In this sample, this clone turned up a few times. The gene calls are TRBV6-6 and TRBJ1-3; TRBD1 is a possible D gene (5 bases). Looked up from germline, CDR1 is MNHNY and CDR2 is SVGAGI (reference sequence). The V and J ends lost 2 bases and 0 bases respectively, with 8 bases between them. The CDR3 sequence is 15 residues long. CDR3 nucleotide sequence: TGTGCCAGCAGTTACGACAGTATCTCTGGAAACACCATATATTTT. Translating gives CASSYDSISGNTIYF.

The chain carries TRBV27 and TRBJ1-6, with 7 bases fitting TRBD1. The ends lost 4 bases at V and 8 bases at J; junction bases unmatched: 11. The CDR3 sequence is 16 residues long. Germline loops: CDR1 MNHEY, CDR2 SMNVEV (reference sequence). CDR3 coding DNA: TGTGCCAGCAGTTCGGGTTCCACAGGGGTGGATTCACCCCTCCACTTT. Its protein product is CASSSGSTGVDSPLHF.

The rearrangement uses TRBV12-3 or TRBV12-4 and TRBJ2-3; D gene ambiguous. The CDR3 runs 12 residues. The ends were cut back, 4 bases at V and 8 bases at J, with 10 bases in the middle. The CDR3 sequence is CASSSPPGTQYF. The CDR3 bases are TGTGCCAGCAGTTCCCCCCCGGGTACGCAGTATTTT.

DNA of the CDR3: TGTGCCAGCAGCTCACGACTCGGAGATACGCAGTATTTT. Its protein product is CASSSRLGDTQYF. The chain combines TRBV7-3 with TRBJ2-3; D remains ambiguous. The length of the CDR3 is 13 residues. The germline V gene encodes CDR1 SGHTA and CDR2 FQGTGA. V lost 4 bases to trimming and J lost 5 bases, with 10 bases between them.

The chain joins TRBV4-2 to TRBJ2-1; the D is unclear. V was trimmed by 0 bases and J by 0 bases, leaving 6 bases between them. In germline, CDR1 is LGHNA, CDR2 YNFKEQ. There are 15 residues in the CDR3. Here the CDR3 DNA reads TGTGCCAGCAGCCAAGAGACACGCTCCTACAATGAGCAGTTCTTC. Its translation is CASSQETRSYNEQFF.

In nucleotides, the CDR3 is TGTGCCAGCAGCTTAGCTGGCGGGGGCTCTGGAAACACCATATATTTT. The encoded protein is CASSLAGGGSGNTIYF. The chain uses TRBV11-3 and TRBJ1-3; the D gene is possibly TRBD1 (5 bases). Germline V lookup: CDR1 SGHNT, CDR2 YENEEA. CDR3 size: 16 residues. Trimming left V 1 base short and J 0 bases short, with 10 bases between.

The chain is built from TRBV24-1 and TRBJ2-1, with 7 bases fitting TRBD1. The germline V gene encodes CDR1 KGHDR and CDR2 SFDVKD. The CDR3 is 14 amino acids. The trim removed 5 bases at V and 7 bases at J, leaving 7 bases unmatched. The CDR3: CATSGRAGGNEQFF. The CDR3 DNA reads TGTGCCACCAGTGGAAGAGCAGGGGGAAATGAGCAGTTCTTC.

The CDR3 protein is CASSLPTGAVGEKLFF. For the CDR3, the DNA is TGTGCCAGCAGTCTACCTACAGGGGCTGTTGGTGAAAAACTGTTTTTT. J is TRBJ1-4 and V is TRBV6-6; the match to TRBD1 covers 7 bases. Trimming cost V 5 bases and J 7 bases; bases outside gene matches: 13. This CDR3 spans 16 amino acids. The germline V gene encodes CDR1 MNHNY and CDR2 SVGAGI (reference sequence).

The V gene is TRBV27, the J gene TRBJ1-2; 7 bases fit TRBD1. Germline V gene sequence: CDR1 MNHEY, CDR2 SMNVEV (reference sequence). After removal of 0 bases from V and 4 bases from J, the junction contained 5 bases not matched to a gene. The CDR3 is 15 residues long. CDR3 sequence (DNA): TGTGCCAGCAGTTTATCTAGGGACAGCTTCTATGGCTACACCTTC. Translated: CASSLSRDSFYGYTF.

The chain couples TRBV6-6 to TRBJ1-6; D is perhaps TRBD1 (5 bases). The CDR3 runs 15 residues. The V gene's germline CDR1 is MNHNY and CDR2 SVGAGI (reference sequence). V dropped 8 bases and J dropped 2 bases, with 13 bases sitting between them. For the CDR3, the DNA is TGTGCCAGCGCGGCAGGGAATACCTATAATTCACCCCTCCACTTT. This encodes CASAAGNTYNSPLHF.

This sequence joins TRBV7-9 and TRBJ2-1; the match to TRBD2 covers 12 bases. With V trimmed by 10 bases and J by 7 bases, 11 bases remained unmatched. Per germline, CDR1 SEHNR and CDR2 FQNEAQ (reference sequence). The CDR3 consists of 15 residues. This CDR3 is CATTDTSGGKNEQFF. The CDR3 DNA follows: TGTGCCACAACGGACACTAGCGGGGGGAAGAATGAGCAGTTCTTC.

The V and J genes are TRBV2 and TRBJ2-3, with D maybe TRBD1 (6 bases). The CDR3 has 16 amino acids. Germline CDR1 and CDR2: SNHLY and FYNNEI. V shed 1 base and J shed 2 bases, with 13 bases lying between them. As DNA, the CDR3 is TGTGCCAGCAGTGAAGTGAGGACAGCTGACACAGATACGCAGTATTTT. This encodes CASSEVRTADTDTQYF.